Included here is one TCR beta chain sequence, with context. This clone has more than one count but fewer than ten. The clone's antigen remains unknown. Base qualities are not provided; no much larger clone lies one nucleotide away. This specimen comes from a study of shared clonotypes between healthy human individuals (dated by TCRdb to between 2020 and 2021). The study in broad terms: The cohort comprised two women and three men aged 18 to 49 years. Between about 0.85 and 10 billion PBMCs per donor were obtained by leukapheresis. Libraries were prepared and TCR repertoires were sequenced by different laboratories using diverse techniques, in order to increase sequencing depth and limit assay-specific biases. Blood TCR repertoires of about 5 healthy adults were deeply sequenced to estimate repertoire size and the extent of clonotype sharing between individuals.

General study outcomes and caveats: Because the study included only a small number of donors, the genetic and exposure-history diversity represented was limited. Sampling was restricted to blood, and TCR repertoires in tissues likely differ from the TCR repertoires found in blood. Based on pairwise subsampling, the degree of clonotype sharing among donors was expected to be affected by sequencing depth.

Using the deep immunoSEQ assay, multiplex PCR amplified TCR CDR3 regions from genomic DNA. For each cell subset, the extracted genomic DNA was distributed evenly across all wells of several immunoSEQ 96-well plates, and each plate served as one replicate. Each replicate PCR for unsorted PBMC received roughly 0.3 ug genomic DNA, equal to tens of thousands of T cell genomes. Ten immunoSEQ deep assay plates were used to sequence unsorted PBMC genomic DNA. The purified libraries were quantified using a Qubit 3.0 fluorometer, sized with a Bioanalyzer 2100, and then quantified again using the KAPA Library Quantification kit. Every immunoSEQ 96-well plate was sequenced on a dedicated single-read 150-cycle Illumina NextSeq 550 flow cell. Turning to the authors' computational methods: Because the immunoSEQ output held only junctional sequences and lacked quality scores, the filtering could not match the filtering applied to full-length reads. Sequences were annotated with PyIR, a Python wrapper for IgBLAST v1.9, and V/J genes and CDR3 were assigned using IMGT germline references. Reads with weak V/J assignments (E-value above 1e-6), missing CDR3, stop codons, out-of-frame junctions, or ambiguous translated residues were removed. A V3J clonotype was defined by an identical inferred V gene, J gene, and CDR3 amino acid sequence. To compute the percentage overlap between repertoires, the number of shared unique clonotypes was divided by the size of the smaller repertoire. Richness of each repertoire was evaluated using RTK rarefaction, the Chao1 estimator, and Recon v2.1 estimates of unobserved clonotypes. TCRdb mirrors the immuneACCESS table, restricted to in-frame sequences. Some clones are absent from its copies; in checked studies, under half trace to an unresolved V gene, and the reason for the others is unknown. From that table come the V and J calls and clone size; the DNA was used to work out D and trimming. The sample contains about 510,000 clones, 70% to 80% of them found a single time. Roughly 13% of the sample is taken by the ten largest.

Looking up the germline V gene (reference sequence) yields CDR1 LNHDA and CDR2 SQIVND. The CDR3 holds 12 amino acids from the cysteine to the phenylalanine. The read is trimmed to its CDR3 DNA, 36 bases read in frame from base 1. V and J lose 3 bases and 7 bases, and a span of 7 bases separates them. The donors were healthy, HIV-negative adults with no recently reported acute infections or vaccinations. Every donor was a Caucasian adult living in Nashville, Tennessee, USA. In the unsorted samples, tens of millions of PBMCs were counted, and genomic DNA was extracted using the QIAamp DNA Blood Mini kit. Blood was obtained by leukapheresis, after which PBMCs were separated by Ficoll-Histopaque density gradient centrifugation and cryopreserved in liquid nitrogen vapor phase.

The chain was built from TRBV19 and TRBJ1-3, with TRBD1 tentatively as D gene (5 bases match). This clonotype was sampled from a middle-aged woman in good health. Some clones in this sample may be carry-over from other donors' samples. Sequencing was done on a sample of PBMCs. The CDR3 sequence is CASSMGLNTIYF. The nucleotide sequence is TGTGCCAGTAGTATGGGACTCAACACCATATATTTT.